The present entry profiles one TCR beta chain with its context. The sample originates from a study of control samples from healthy donors and cancer patients. The V gene's germline CDR1 is SGHTA and CDR2 FQGNSA. The V gene lost 1 base and the J gene lost 2 bases, with 17 bases spanning the gap. The CDR3 has 17 amino acids. TCRdb's copy holds only in-frame clones and misses some; the assay was immunoSEQ multiplex PCR. The sample lists 100,000 to 150,000 clones, less than 90% occurring once. The clonotype comes from a man between 18 and 29 years old in good health. The chain combines TRBV7-2 with TRBJ1-2, with a weak D call TRBD1 (5 bases). The sequencing sample was made of blood. The CDR3 here is CASSLVGVGTLNYGYTF. The CDR3 DNA reads as TGTGCCAGCAGCTTAGTAGGGGTGGGAACCTTGAACTATGGCTACACCTTC.